The T cell receptor beta chain under discussion was sequenced for a study of cytomegalovirus exposure and HLA in healthy donors. Study-level results: Later analysis reportedly placed an Asian-associated ancestry cluster below the roughly 690-donor mean in N-insertions. An assumption of roughly uniform sequencing depth across donors underlay the presence/absence analyses. Sequencing probably produced one cluster of sequence variants that were highly shared.

Vbeta (60) and Jbeta (13) primers were used in the PCR. Produced via immunoSEQ multiplex PCR; TCRdb's table is partial and in-frame only. Of over 100,000 clones in the sample, around 70% are singletons; the top ten hold approximately 7.2%. Points on this clone: Its antigen is unidentified.

The V gene end was trimmed by 0 bases and the J gene end by 2 bases; junction bases not matched to a gene: 1. The CDR3 totals 16 residues. The germline CDR1 and CDR2 sequences are MNHEY and SMNVEV (reference sequence). Specimen: PBMCs. This chain joins TRBV27 and TRBJ1-3; TRBD1 agrees at 10 bases. The sequence derives from a male donor in good health and CMV-seronegative. CDR3 bases: TGTGCCAGCAGTTTATCTGGGACAGGGGCTGGAAACACCATATATTTT. Translated: CASSLSGTGAGNTIYF.